This T cell receptor (beta chain) was sequenced for a study of technical replicates of blood from several donors (dated by TCRdb to about 2017). Of note for this clone: The antigen it recognizes is unknown. Per-base quality was not reported, and no clone a single base away is much larger than it.

The library came from the immunoSEQ multiplex PCR assay. Not all clones reach the TCRdb copy of this immuneACCESS table, which keeps in-frame sequences only. Checked studies attribute under half of the gap to unresolved V genes and leave the rest unexplained. In all, the sample holds 65,000 to 85,000 clones, and about 93% of those were seen once. Clones ranked in the top ten supply roughly 0.37% of the sample. Inclusive of the bounding cysteine and phenylalanine, the CDR3 is 13 residues long. Only the CDR3 DNA stays, 39 bases, in frame from base 1. V and J are truncated by 0 bases and 8 bases respectively, leaving an intervening sequence of 8 bases. The germline V gene specifies LGHNA as CDR1 and YNFKEQ as CDR2.

The origin of this receptor is a human donor in good health. The rearrangement combines TRBV4-2 with TRBJ1-3; TRBD1 might be the D gene, on 5 matching bases. Specimen: T cells isolated from PBMCs. The CDR3 protein: CASSQDWGDTIYF. The bases are TGTGCCAGCAGCCAAGACTGGGGGGACACCATATATTTT.